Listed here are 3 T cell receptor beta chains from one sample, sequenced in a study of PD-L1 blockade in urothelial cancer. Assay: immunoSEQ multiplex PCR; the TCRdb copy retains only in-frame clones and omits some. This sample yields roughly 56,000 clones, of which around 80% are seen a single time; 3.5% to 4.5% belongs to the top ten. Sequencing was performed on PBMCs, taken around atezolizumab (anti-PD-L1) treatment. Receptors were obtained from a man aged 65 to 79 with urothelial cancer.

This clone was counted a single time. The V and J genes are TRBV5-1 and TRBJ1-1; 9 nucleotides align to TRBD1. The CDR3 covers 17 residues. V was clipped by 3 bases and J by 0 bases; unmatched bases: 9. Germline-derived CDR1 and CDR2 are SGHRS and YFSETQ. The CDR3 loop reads CASSSRTGAYLNTEAFF. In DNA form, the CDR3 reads TGCGCCAGCAGCTCGCGGACAGGGGCCTATTTGAACACTGAAGCTTTCTTT.

The CDR3 sequence is CASGLGQGRNTEAFF. In DNA form, the CDR3 reads TGTGCTAGTGGTTTGGGACAGGGTAGGAACACTGAAGCTTTCTTT. The chain uses TRBV12-5 and TRBJ1-1, with 7 bases matching TRBD1. J gave up 1 base and V 1 base, and 3 bases lay outside the gene matches. The CDR3 sequence is 15 residues long. Germline lookup yields CDR1 LGHNT and CDR2 FRNRAP.

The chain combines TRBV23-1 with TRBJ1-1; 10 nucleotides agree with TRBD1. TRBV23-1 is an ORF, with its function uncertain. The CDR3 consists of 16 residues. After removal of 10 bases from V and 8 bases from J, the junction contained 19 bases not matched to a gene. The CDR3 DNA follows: TGCGCCAAGACCAGAAAAGCCGGGACAGGGGCCGGGGAAGCTTTCTTT. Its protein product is CAKTRKAGTGAGEAFF.